These 12 T cell receptor beta chains came from one sample sequenced in a study of blood T cells in healthy people across ages (dated by TCRdb to between 2015 and 2016). The library was produced with 5' RACE. Sequencing used an Illumina HiSeq 2500. A second PCR of about 6 to 11 cycles was run with a J-beta primer mix and a sample-barcoded 5' primer. Through fastp at Q25 and MiXCR, TCRdb rebuilt clones from the public reads, retaining in-frame beta chains. Records with the same CDR3 protein are collapsed into one entry carrying the most frequent genes and DNA. Here the sample has over 300,000 distinct CDR3 sequences; over 45% occur a single time. Over 40% of the sample lies in the top ten. Sequencing input: blood. The receptor source for this set is a man aged 55 to 70 in good health.

This rearrangement joins TRBV28 to TRBJ2-3; 9 bases are shared with TRBD2. J lost 3 bases, V lost 3 bases, and 7 bases had no gene match. The germline V gene has CDR1 MDHEN and CDR2 SYDVKM. The CDR3 spans 16 residues. The CDR3 region is CASSFSPSGDTDTQYF. The CDR3 nucleotides are TGTGCCAGCAGTTTTTCTCCTAGCGGGGATACAGATACGCAGTATTTT.

This clonotype was detected a few times. V and J are TRBV28 and TRBJ1-2; no definite D call. The CDR3 totals 15 residues. The germline gives CDR1 MDHEN, CDR2 SYDVKM. Trimming removed 2 bases from V and 4 bases from J, with 14 bases in between. The CDR3 sequence is CASSLIGRLSYGYTF. Written as DNA, the CDR3 is TGTGCCAGCAGTTTAATCGGCAGACTCTCCTATGGCTACACCTTC.

The V call is TRBV5-5, the J call TRBJ1-2; tentative D call: TRBD1 (5 bases). Germline loops: CDR1 SGHKS, CDR2 YYEKEE (reference sequence). There are 15 residues in the CDR3. V was cut by 0 bases and J by 0 bases, with 9 bases left in between. Written as DNA, the CDR3 is TGTGCCAGCAGCTTGGAGGGACGAACTAACTATGGCTACACCTTC. The encoded protein is CASSLEGRTNYGYTF.

This sequence joins TRBV7-8 and TRBJ1-6, with TRBD1 matching over 10 bases. This CDR3 comprises 16 residues. Unmatched junction bases numbered 7, after V lost 4 bases and J lost 7 bases. CDR1 SGHVS and CDR2 FQNEAQ come from the germline V gene. The CDR3 DNA reads TGTGCCAGCAGCTCGTCCCTGGACAGGGGGAATTCACCCCTCCACTTT. Translated, it gives CASSSSLDRGNSPLHF.

The V call is TRBV25-1, the J call TRBJ2-4; D remains ambiguous. Germline-derived CDR1 and CDR2 are MGHDK and SYGVNS. CDR3 length: 13 amino acids. V was pared by 1 base and J by 4 bases, with 5 bases between. CDR3 protein: CASSESGKNIQYF. For the CDR3, the DNA is TGTGCCAGCAGTGAATCAGGAAAAAACATTCAGTACTTC.

The gene calls are TRBV12-3 or TRBV12-4 and TRBJ2-7; D is uncertain. The CDR3 consists of 13 residues. The ends were cut back, 0 bases at V and 3 bases at J, with 6 bases in the middle. The CDR3 reads CASSLAQSYEQYF. The CDR3 DNA follows: TGTGCCAGCAGTTTAGCCCAGAGCTACGAGCAGTACTTC.

This clonotype was seen more than once but under ten times. V usage is TRBV4-2 and J usage is TRBJ2-7; 9 bases are a match to TRBD1. Germline V gene data show CDR1 as LGHNA and CDR2 as YNFKEQ. The junction had 7 bases not matched to a gene; V was cut back by 2 bases and J by 5 bases. The CDR3 runs 15 residues. CDR3 coding DNA: TGTGCCAGCAGCCAAAACAGGGGGCAAGGGAACGAGCAGTACTTC. This sequence encodes CASSQNRGQGNEQYF.

The table lists this clonotype with a few counts. The rearrangement uses TRBV5-1 and TRBJ2-5; perhaps TRBD1 as D (5 bases). Germline V gene sequence: CDR1 SGHRS, CDR2 YFSETQ. Trimming removed 7 bases at V and 4 bases at J, with 11 bases between. The CDR3 loop spans 12 amino acids. The CDR3 DNA is TGCGCCAGCTACAGGAGTGGAGAGACCCAGTACTTC. Its translation: CASYRSGETQYF.

The rearrangement uses TRBV6-2 or TRBV6-3 and TRBJ2-7; possible D gene TRBD2, 6 bases. V dropped 2 bases and J dropped 3 bases, with 14 bases sitting between them. The CDR3 sequence is 15 residues long. The germline CDR1 and CDR2 sequences are MNHEY and SVGEGT. The CDR3 DNA reads as TGTGCCAGCAGTTACCCGGGGGACTTGAGCTACGAGCAGTACTTC. Translating it yields CASSYPGDLSYEQYF.

This rearrangement joins TRBV29-1 to TRBJ2-3; 9 nucleotides line up with TRBD1. Germline V gene sequence: CDR1 SQVTM, CDR2 ANQGSEA. The CDR3 is 11 residues long. The V segment lost 7 bases and the J segment 6 bases; nucleotides outside the gene matches: 2. The CDR3 protein is CSGDRGDTQYF. CDR3 in DNA: TGCAGCGGTGACAGGGGGGATACGCAGTATTTT.

This clonotype was found many times. This chain links TRBV10-3 with TRBJ1-2, with a weak D call TRBD1 (5 bases). V was clipped by 2 bases and J by 4 bases, with 11 bases between them. CDR1 is ENHRY and CDR2 is SYGVKD in the germline V gene. CDR3 size: 14 residues. CDR3 residues: CAISEPGGVYGYTF. The CDR3 coding sequence is TGTGCCATCAGTGAGCCCGGGGGGGTCTATGGCTACACCTTC.

In regard to this clonotype: A much bigger clone sits one base away, suggesting this may be a read error. V gene TRBV29-1 combines with J gene TRBJ2-3; TRBD2 is a possible D gene (6 bases). Trimming cost V 6 bases and J 2 bases, with 15 bases left between them. Germline CDR1 SQVTM, CDR2 ANQGSEA. The CDR3 has 14 amino acids. The CDR3 DNA reads as TGCAGCGTCGCAACGGGCGGGGTCACAGATACGCAGTATTTT. Its protein product is CSVATGGVTDTQYF.